Listed below are T cell receptor beta chains from one sample, sequenced in a study of T cells in localized non-small cell lung cancer. Assay used: immunoSEQ multiplex PCR; TCRdb lists only in-frame clones, some missing. Of under 55,000 clones listed, over 60% are singletons. This specimen consisted of PBMCs, obtained before any cancer treatment. These receptors came from a woman aged 40-69 years with stage II lung adenocarcinoma. CDR3s include the opening cysteine and the closing phenylalanine or tryptophan. The order of the fields is clone size, V gene, CDR3 protein. Clone size is given for some rows only: seen once, a few or many times, or a class if the clone is expanded.

- TRBV30 CAWTRGPATNEKLFF
- TRBV12-5 CASAILGSSLFSGANVLTF
- TRBV6-1 CASTDPVNTEAFF
- TRBV7-9 CASSSGQLATNEKLFF
- TRBV7-9 CASSYRGSSSYNEQFF
- TRBV18 CASSPGEGARGYTF
few TRBV7-9 CASSQRGSSGNTIYF
- TRBV6-1 CASRPRGDQPQHF
- TRBV5-1 CASSLGGSSYNEQFF
- TRBV11-2 CASSRTGGNYGYTF
- TRBV7-3 CASSRDRGSEAFF
- TRBV5-4 CASSRRTPGGSNEQFF
once TRBV5-1 CASSSDVYNEQFF
few TRBV27 CASSFRTGSGNTIYF
- TRBV7-8 CASSLGLSNSEELFF
- TRBV10-1 CASSADLNQPQHF
once TRBV29-1 CSVGERDRTYEQYF
- TRBV7-9 CASSTPGSSRNGYTF
medium-sized TRBV13 CASSSTGFAGNTIYF
- TRBV6-6 CASSYGQGATNEQFF
- TRBV10-3 CAISEYRGSNQPQHF
- TRBV30 CAWGGENTEAFF
- TRBV19 CASSGQGVFGNTIYF
- TRBV5-6 CASSLERGRAFF
medium-sized TRBV7-9 CASSPAGTGRDQPQHF
many TRBV29-1 CSVTGTGNTIYF
- TRBV5-4 CASSLWASSGGARAGELFF
- TRBV27 CASSLNRRDTQYF
- TRBV4-2 CASSQSTGENYGYTF
few TRBV5-8 CASSSNTPTPFLDGYTF
- TRBV27 CASSETGNGYTF
- TRBV30 CAGRRGQREKLFF
few TRBV7-2 CASSRRVTTEAFF
few TRBV5-4 CASSWADPTDTQYF
- TRBV5-8 CASSYMEVGYF
medium-sized TRBV2 CASSATLNTEAFF
- TRBV6-4 CASSTGYVAKNIQYF
- TRBV9 CASSADPGGRTEAFF
once TRBV4-3 CASSQAVHAGYTF
- TRBV5-1 CASQKNGQSYGYTF
- TRBV13 CASSSRRGTEAFF
- TRBV19 CASSIAPRYVNNEQFF
- TRBV5-4 CASSSPGQPQHF
- TRBV27 CASRETGTGPYEQYF
- TRBV6-6 CASSSVQGGPEAFF
- TRBV7-3 CASSPGTVGGELFF
- TRBV6-6 CASSEDEQYF
- TRBV5-1 CASSLPKDTQYF